One and the same sample provided the 3 T cell receptor beta chains below, sequenced in a study of blood T cells in healthy people across ages. A second 7 to 11 cycle PCR used barcoded and J-beta primers. Each CDR3 protein is one row after TCRdb ran MiXCR on the 5' RACE reads. The data contain some 1.1 million distinct CDR3 sequences, more than 30% of them seen just once; the ten biggest clones take up under 15%. Sequenced material: blood. The origin of the receptors is a young man in good health.

The genes are TRBV27 and TRBJ1-6; D gene uncertain. Per the germline V gene, CDR1 is MNHEY and CDR2 is SMNVEV (reference sequence). The CDR3 spans 12 residues. The germline V and J ends were trimmed by 4 bases and 7 bases, with 5 bases remaining between them. Here the CDR3 DNA reads TGTGCCAGCAGTTCTCAAAATTCACCCCTCCACTTT. Translated: CASSSQNSPLHF.

The rearrangement joins TRBV12-3 or TRBV12-4 to TRBJ2-2; the D is unclear. The ends were cut back, 5 bases at V and 1 base at J, with 11 bases in the middle. This CDR3 spans 15 amino acids. As DNA, the CDR3 is TGTGCCAGCAGTCCCCGAGGCTGGAACACCGGGGAGCTGTTTTTT. Its protein is CASSPRGWNTGELFF.

This clonotype was counted between two and nine times. V is TRBV10-3 and J is TRBJ2-1; D possibly corresponds to TRBD2 (6 bases). CDR3 size: 14 residues. V was cut by 6 bases and J by 4 bases, with 13 bases left in between. Germline-derived CDR1 and CDR2 are ENHRY and SYGVKD. For the CDR3, the DNA is TGTGCCATCAGGGATTCCAGCGGGTACAATGAGCAGTTCTTC. This translates into CAIRDSSGYNEQFF.